The 13 T cell receptor beta chains below come from one sample, sequenced in a study of shared clonotypes between healthy human individuals. The assay was immunoSEQ multiplex PCR, and TCRdb's table has in-frame clones only and misses some. The profile shows under 2,500,000 clones, roughly 95% of them singletons. The material sequenced was naive CD4+ T cells sorted from blood. Subset described: CD45RA+ positively selected. Receptors were obtained from a man in his late teens or twenties in good health.

The chain combines TRBV6-5 with TRBJ1-6; 7 positions match TRBD1. CDR1 is MNHEY and CDR2 is SVGAGI in the germline V gene. The V and J ends lost 6 bases and 0 bases, in that order; junction bases with no gene match: 2. The CDR3 length is 15 residues. CDR3 in DNA: TGTGCCAGCAGGACAGGGAGCTCCTATAATTCACCCCTCCACTTT. This gives the protein CASRTGSSYNSPLHF.

This clone was detected only once. This sample also contains other DNA sequences that code for the same CDR3. The chain couples TRBV18 to TRBJ2-2, with D unresolved. The CDR3 is 13 residues long. Deletions cut 3 bases from V and 5 bases from J, with 7 bases between. Germline V gene lookup returns CDR1 KGHSH and CDR2 LQKENI. The DNA for the CDR3 is TGTGCCAGCTCACCTAGGAGTACCGGGGAGCTGTTTTTT. This gives the protein CASSPRSTGELFF.

This sequence joins TRBV9 and TRBJ1-4; tentatively, D is TRBD1 (5 bases). The CDR3 contains 14 residues. Trimming removed 4 bases from V and 8 bases from J, with 15 bases in between. Per germline, CDR1 SGDLS and CDR2 YYNGEE. The CDR3 reads CASSPGGEREKLFF. The CDR3 DNA reads as TGTGCCAGCAGCCCGGGAGGGGAGAGGGAAAAACTGTTTTTT.

The chain combines TRBV5-1 with TRBJ2-1; 8 positions match TRBD2. The ends lost 6 bases at V and 4 bases at J; junction bases unmatched: 6. The CDR3 contains 14 residues. Germline CDR1 reads SGHRS; CDR2 reads YFSETQ. CDR3 residues: CASTRSGGYNEQFF. CDR3 DNA: TGCGCCAGCACTCGAAGCGGGGGTTACAATGAGCAGTTCTTC.

V usage is TRBV6-5 and J usage is TRBJ1-1, with 7 positions matching TRBD1. The germline V gene encodes CDR1 MNHEY and CDR2 SVGAGI. V lost 5 bases to trimming and J lost 9 bases; unmatched junction nucleotides: 12. The CDR3 loop spans 14 amino acids. The CDR3, as DNA: TGTGCCAGCAGTAAATCTGGGACAGCGGGTAAAGCTTTCTTT. As protein: CASSKSGTAGKAFF.

The chain has TRBV5-6 and TRBJ2-5; 7 bases fit TRBD2. The V segment lost 5 bases and the J segment 5 bases; nucleotides outside the gene matches: 9. Germline V gene lookup returns CDR1 SGHDT and CDR2 YYEEEE. The CDR3 covers 14 residues. The CDR3 reads CASSPPGGLETQYF. The CDR3 DNA follows: TGTGCCAGCAGTCCCCCGGGGGGTTTGGAGACCCAGTACTTC. The full variable domain, with the rest looked up from reference TRBV5-6 and TRBJ2-5, is DAGVTQSPTHLIKTRGQQVTLRCSPKSGHDTVSWYQQALGQGPQFIFQYYEEEERQRGNFPDRFSGHQFPNYSSELNVNALLLGDSALYLCASSPPGGLETQYFGPGTRLLVL.

The chain joins TRBV28 to TRBJ1-2; D is perhaps TRBD1 (5 bases). Germline V gene lookup returns CDR1 MDHEN and CDR2 SYDVKM. The length of the CDR3 is 13 residues. The V gene lost 3 bases and the J gene lost 4 bases, with 9 bases spanning the gap. As DNA, the CDR3 is TGTGCCAGCAGTTTTCGGGGGAGCTATGGCTACACCTTC. It is translated as CASSFRGSYGYTF.

The chain links TRBV6-1 to TRBJ2-3; D is unresolved. CDR3 length equals 13 residues. Trimming left V 4 bases short and J 1 base short, with 6 bases between. Germline-derived CDR1 and CDR2 are MNHNS and SASEGT. The CDR3 protein is CASSATRTDTQYF. DNA of the CDR3: TGTGCCAGCAGTGCGACTCGCACAGATACGCAGTATTTT.

J is TRBJ1-1 and V is TRBV28; D is uncertain. The CDR3 runs 13 residues. Deletions cut 4 bases from V and 1 base from J, with 7 bases between. CDR1 is MDHEN, CDR2 SYDVKM, per germline. The CDR3: CASSSAQNTEAFF. In nucleotides, the CDR3 is TGTGCCAGCAGTTCCGCACAGAACACTGAAGCTTTCTTT.

The genes are TRBV27 and TRBJ2-3, with D perhaps TRBD1 or TRBD2 (6 bases each). The CDR3 sequence is 15 residues long. Trimming removed 5 bases at V and 6 bases at J, with 18 bases between. CDR1 and CDR2 (germline): MNHEY, SMNVEV (reference sequence). In nucleotides, the CDR3 is TGTGCCAGCAGTGCTGCCCCGGGGGCGCAGGATACGCAGTATTTT. Its translation: CASSAAPGAQDTQYF.

The CDR3 sequence: CASSIPTGVIHQPQHF. For the CDR3, the DNA is TGTGCCAGTAGTATCCCGACAGGGGTCATCCATCAGCCCCAGCATTTT. The chain uses TRBV19 and TRBJ1-5, with TRBD1 matching over 8 bases. The CDR3 runs 16 residues. Germline trimming cut 3 bases from V and 5 bases from J; bases unmatched to any gene: 9. Germline lookup yields CDR1 LNHDA and CDR2 SQIVND (reference sequence). Full variable domain (rest looked up from reference TRBV19 and TRBJ1-5): DGGITQSPKYLFRKEGQNVTLSCEQNLNHDAMYWYRQDPGQGLRLIYYSQIVNDFQKGDIAEGYSVSREKKESFPLTVTSAQKNPTAFYLCASSIPTGVIHQPQHFGDGTRLSIL.

The chain combines TRBV21-1 with TRBJ2-3; the D call of TRBD1 is as the table states it, not checked on the DNA. TRBV21-1 is a pseudogene segment. The CDR3 spans 16 residues. CDR3 sequence (DNA): TGTGCCAGCAGCAACGCGCAGAGGACAGTGGCAGATACGCAGTATTTT. Residues: CASSNAQRTVADTQYF.

This chain connects TRBV27 to TRBJ2-3, with TRBD2 matching over 8 bases. The CDR3 totals 14 residues. Per germline, CDR1 MNHEY and CDR2 SMNVEV (reference sequence). Germline trimming cut 8 bases from V and 3 bases from J; bases unmatched to any gene: 7. DNA of the CDR3: TGTGCCAGCCCACGGGGGGGTTTGACAGATACGCAGTATTTT. Residues: CASPRGGLTDTQYF.